Below are 10 T cell receptor beta chains sequenced from a single sample in a study of a mutant IDH1 vaccine in newly diagnosed glioma. The antigens these receptors bind are not known. Generated by immunoSEQ multiplex PCR, the TCRdb table keeps only in-frame clones and is missing some. The profile covers roughly 30,000 clones, with 78% appearing a single time and approximately 10% taken by the ten largest. Documented time point: week 35, safety follow-up. Vaccination comprised doses that each held 300 ug of mutant IDH1 20-mer peptide, plus topical imiquimod. Material: PBMCs, obtained from a glioma patient whose treatment included an IDH1 peptide vaccine. The receptors originated from a woman aged 40 to 50 with glioma.

By share of the sample, this clone is medium-sized (0.01 to 0.1%). The gene calls are TRBV30 and TRBJ1-1; D not certain. The CDR3 runs to 12 residues. Germline V gene sequence: CDR1 GTSNPN, CDR2 SVGIG (reference sequence). V lost 8 bases and J 1 base, leaving 11 bases between the germline ends. In nucleotides, the CDR3 is TGTGCCCGAAACGATGGGAACACTGAAGCTTTCTTT. It yields the protein CARNDGNTEAFF. The full variable domain, completed using reference TRBV30 and TRBJ1-1, is SQTIHQWPATLVQPVGSPLSLECTVEGTSNPNLYWYRQAAGRGLQLLFYSVGIGQISSEVPQNLSASRPQDRQFILSSKKLLLSDSGFYLCARNDGNTEAFFGQGTRLTVV.

This chain uses TRBV9 with TRBJ1-2, with D uncertain. The germline CDR1 and CDR2 sequences are SGDLS and YYNGEE. CDR3 length: 14 residues. Deletions cut 0 bases from V and 4 bases from J, with 10 bases between. Here the CDR3 DNA reads TGTGCCAGCAGCGTAGTAGCTCAGATCTATGGCTACACCTTC. This sequence encodes CASSVVAQIYGYTF.

CDR3 DNA sequence: TGTGCCAGCAGTTTATCTCCCGGGACAGAAGCTTTCTTT. It encodes CASSLSPGTEAFF. This chain uses TRBV27 with TRBJ1-1, with a possible D match to TRBD1 (6 bases). Germline V lookup: CDR1 MNHEY, CDR2 SMNVEV (reference sequence). The CDR3 totals 13 residues. V lost 0 bases and J lost 8, with 10 bases in between.

This chain's CDR3 is CASSDLSSGANVLTF. The CDR3 bases are TGTGCCAGCAGTGACCTGAGCTCTGGGGCCAACGTCCTGACTTTC. The J gene is TRBJ2-6, the V gene TRBV2; D not resolved. V lost 3 bases to trimming and J lost 0 bases, with 6 bases between them. This CDR3 has 15 residues. Germline assignment: CDR1 SNHLY and CDR2 FYNNEI.

The rearrangement joins TRBV19 to TRBJ1-1; D possibly corresponds to TRBD1 (6 bases). The CDR3 loop spans 14 amino acids. With 3 bases removed from V and 2 bases from J, the gap between germline ends came to 10 bases. In germline, CDR1 is LNHDA, CDR2 SQIVND (reference sequence). CDR3 sequence (DNA): TGTGCCAGTAGTATCAACAGGGCAAACACTGAAGCTTTCTTT. It encodes CASSINRANTEAFF.

The J gene is TRBJ2-3, the V gene TRBV6-1, with D perhaps assigned TRBD1 or TRBD2 (6 bases each). The CDR3 covers 14 residues. CDR1 and CDR2 from the germline V gene are MNHNS and SASEGT. Trimming took off 2 bases at V and 4 bases at J, with 10 bases between the two ends. CDR3 in amino acids: CASSEFGGPDTQYF. The CDR3 nucleotides are TGTGCCAGCAGTGAATTTGGGGGGCCAGATACGCAGTATTTT.

The chain employs TRBV27 and TRBJ1-1, with 8 bases that match TRBD1. This CDR3 has 16 residues. Looked up from germline, CDR1 is MNHEY and CDR2 is SMNVEV (reference sequence). J was trimmed by 11 bases and V by 2 bases; bases with no gene match: 16. The CDR3 here is CASSLEGTGWARAAFF. The CDR3 coding sequence is TGTGCCAGCAGTTTAGAGGGGACAGGCTGGGCCCGTGCGGCTTTCTTT.

The chain joins TRBV5-6 to TRBJ2-1; no clear D. V lost 1 base and J lost 3, with 8 bases in between. CDR3 length equals 14 residues. Germline CDR1 and CDR2: SGHDT and YYEEEE. Here the CDR3 DNA reads TGTGCCAGCAGCTTGCCGGGTAGCTACAATGAGCAGTTCTTC. Its protein product is CASSLPGSYNEQFF.

In DNA, the CDR3 is TGTGCCAGCAGCGTAGTCGGGGAGCGGAGCACAGATACGCAGTATTTT. It specifies CASSVVGERSTDTQYF. The chain recombines TRBV9 with TRBJ2-3, with D possibly being TRBD2 (5 bases). V lost 0 bases to trimming and J lost 0 bases, with 11 bases between them. The CDR3 totals 16 residues. The germline V gene encodes CDR1 SGDLS and CDR2 YYNGEE. The variable domain in full, with the rest retrieved from reference TRBV9 and TRBJ2-3, is DSGVTQTPKHLITATGQRVTLRCSPRSGDLSVYWYQQSLDQGLQFLIQYYNGEERAKGNILERFSAQQFPDLHSELNLSSLELGDSALYFCASSVVGERSTDTQYFGPGTRLTVL.

The rearrangement links TRBV30 to TRBJ1-5; D remains unclear. V lost 4 bases and J 3 bases, leaving 7 bases between the germline ends. Germline values: CDR1 GTSNPN, CDR2 SVGIG (reference sequence). The CDR3 has 12 residues. As DNA, the CDR3 is TGTGCCTGGAACAGCCTCAATCAGCCCCAGCATTTT. Translation: CAWNSLNQPQHF.